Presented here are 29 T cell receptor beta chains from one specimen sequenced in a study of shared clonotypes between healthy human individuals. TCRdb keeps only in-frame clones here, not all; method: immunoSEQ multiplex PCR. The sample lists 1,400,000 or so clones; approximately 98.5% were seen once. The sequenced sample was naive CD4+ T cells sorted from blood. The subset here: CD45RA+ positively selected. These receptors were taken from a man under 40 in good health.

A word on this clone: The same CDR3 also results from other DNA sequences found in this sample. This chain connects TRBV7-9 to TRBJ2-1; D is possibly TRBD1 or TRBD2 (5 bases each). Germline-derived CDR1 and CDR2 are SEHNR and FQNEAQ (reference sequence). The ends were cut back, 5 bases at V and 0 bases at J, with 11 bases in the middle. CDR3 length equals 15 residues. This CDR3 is CASSPAGSSYNEQFF. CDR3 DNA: TGTGCCAGCAGCCCTGCAGGGAGCTCCTACAATGAGCAGTTCTTC.

The CDR3, as DNA: TGCAGCGTTGAACACGATGAAAAACTGTTTTTT. This gives the protein CSVEHDEKLFF. The rearrangement uses TRBV29-1 and TRBJ1-4; unclear D gene. Trimming shortened V by 2 bases and J by 6 bases, and 4 bases separated the two germline ends. Germline V lookup: CDR1 SQVTM, CDR2 ANQGSEA. The CDR3 spans 11 residues.

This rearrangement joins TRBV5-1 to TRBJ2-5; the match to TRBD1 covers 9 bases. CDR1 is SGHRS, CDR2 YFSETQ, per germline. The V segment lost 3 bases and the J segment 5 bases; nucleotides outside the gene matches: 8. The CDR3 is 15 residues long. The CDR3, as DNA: TGCGCCAGCAGCTGGGGACAGGGTAGTCCGGAGACCCAGTACTTC. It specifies CASSWGQGSPETQYF.

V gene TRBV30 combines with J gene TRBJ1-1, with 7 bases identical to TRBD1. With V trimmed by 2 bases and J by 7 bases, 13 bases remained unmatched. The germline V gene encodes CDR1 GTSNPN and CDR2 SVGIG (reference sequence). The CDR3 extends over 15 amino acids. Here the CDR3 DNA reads TGTGCCTGGAGTCTTAACCTCCGGGACAGCCTTGAAGCTTTCTTT. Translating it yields CAWSLNLRDSLEAFF.

This CDR3 is CASSLAPAEREQYF. In DNA form, the CDR3 reads TGCGCCAGCAGCTTGGCGCCCGCGGAACGCGAGCAGTACTTC. The chain links TRBV5-1 to TRBJ2-7; D is ambiguous. Germline V gene lookup returns CDR1 SGHRS and CDR2 YFSETQ. V was trimmed by 0 bases and J by 6 bases, leaving 13 bases between them. The CDR3 loop spans 14 amino acids. The variable domain in full, with the rest retrieved from reference TRBV5-1 and TRBJ2-7, is KAGVTQTPRYLIKTRGQQVTLSCSPISGHRSVSWYQQTPGQGLQFLFEYFSETQRNKGNFPGRFSGRQFSNSRSEMNVSTLELGDSALYLCASSLAPAEREQYFGPGTRLTVT.

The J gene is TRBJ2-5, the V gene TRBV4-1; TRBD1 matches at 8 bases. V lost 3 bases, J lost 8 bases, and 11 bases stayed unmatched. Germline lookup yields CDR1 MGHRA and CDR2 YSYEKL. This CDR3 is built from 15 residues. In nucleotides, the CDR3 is TGCGCCAGCAGCCAGATGGACAGGGTGGTTCAAACCCAGTACTTC. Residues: CASSQMDRVVQTQYF.

The CDR3 protein is CASSEGASGRTVDTQYF. The DNA for the CDR3 is TGTGCCAGCAGTGAAGGGGCTAGCGGGAGGACGGTAGATACGCAGTATTTT. The V call is TRBV6-1, the J call TRBJ2-3; 11 bases map to TRBD2. There are 17 residues in the CDR3. Germline V CDR1 and CDR2: MNHNS, SASEGT. Trimming at V came to 1 base and at J to 5 bases, leaving 8 bases not matched to a gene.

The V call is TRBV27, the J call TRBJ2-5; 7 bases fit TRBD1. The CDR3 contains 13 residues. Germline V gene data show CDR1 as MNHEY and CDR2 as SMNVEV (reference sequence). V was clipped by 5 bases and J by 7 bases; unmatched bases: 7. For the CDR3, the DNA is TGTGCCAGCAGTCCGGGACAGTTAGCGACCCAGTACTTC. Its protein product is CASSPGQLATQYF.

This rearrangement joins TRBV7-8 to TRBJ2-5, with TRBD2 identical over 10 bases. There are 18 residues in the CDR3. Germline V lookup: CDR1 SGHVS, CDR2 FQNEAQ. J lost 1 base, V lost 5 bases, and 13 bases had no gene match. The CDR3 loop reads CASSRNRGGLAVQETQYF. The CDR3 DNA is TGTGCCAGCAGCCGAAATAGGGGCGGACTAGCGGTCCAAGAGACCCAGTACTTC.

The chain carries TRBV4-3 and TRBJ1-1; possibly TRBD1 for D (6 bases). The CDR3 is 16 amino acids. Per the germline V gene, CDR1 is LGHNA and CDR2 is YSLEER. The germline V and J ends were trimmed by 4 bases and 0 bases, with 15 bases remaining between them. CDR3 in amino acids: CASSPIHGGLNTEAFF. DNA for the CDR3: TGCGCCAGCAGCCCTATCCACGGGGGGCTGAACACTGAAGCTTTCTTT.

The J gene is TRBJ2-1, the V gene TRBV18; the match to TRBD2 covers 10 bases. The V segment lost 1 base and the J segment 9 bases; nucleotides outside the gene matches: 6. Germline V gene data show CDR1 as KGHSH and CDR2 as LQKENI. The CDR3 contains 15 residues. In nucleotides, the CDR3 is TGTGCCAGCTCACCACTAGCGGGAGGCATGGGTGAGCAGTTCTTC. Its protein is CASSPLAGGMGEQFF.

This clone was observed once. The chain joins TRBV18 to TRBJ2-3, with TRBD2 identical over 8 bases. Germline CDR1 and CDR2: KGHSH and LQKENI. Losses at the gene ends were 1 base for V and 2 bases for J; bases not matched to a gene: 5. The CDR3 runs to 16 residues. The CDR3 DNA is TGTGCCAGCTCACCACAACGGGAGGGCCTCACAGATACGCAGTATTTT. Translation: CASSPQREGLTDTQYF.

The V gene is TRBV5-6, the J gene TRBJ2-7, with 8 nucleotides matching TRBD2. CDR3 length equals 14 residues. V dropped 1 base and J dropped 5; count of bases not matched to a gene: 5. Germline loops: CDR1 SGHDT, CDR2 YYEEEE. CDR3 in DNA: TGTGCCAGCAGCTTGTGGGGACTAGGGAACGAGCAGTACTTC. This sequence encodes CASSLWGLGNEQYF.

The CDR3 sequence is CASSMGTRNTGELFF. Written as DNA, the CDR3 is TGTGCCAGTAGTATGGGGACAAGGAACACCGGGGAGCTGTTTTTT. V gene TRBV19 combines with J gene TRBJ2-2; the D gene is possibly TRBD1 (6 bases). The CDR3 consists of 15 residues. CDR1 and CDR2 from the germline V gene are LNHDA and SQIVND (reference sequence). V shed 3 bases and J shed 1 base, with 9 bases lying between them.

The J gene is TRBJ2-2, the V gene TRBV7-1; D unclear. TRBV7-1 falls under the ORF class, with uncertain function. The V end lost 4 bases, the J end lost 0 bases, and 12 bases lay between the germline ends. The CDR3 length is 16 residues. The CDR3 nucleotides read TGTGCCAGCAGCTTCGATCCTCTAGCGAACACCGGGGAGCTGTTTTTT. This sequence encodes CASSFDPLANTGELFF.

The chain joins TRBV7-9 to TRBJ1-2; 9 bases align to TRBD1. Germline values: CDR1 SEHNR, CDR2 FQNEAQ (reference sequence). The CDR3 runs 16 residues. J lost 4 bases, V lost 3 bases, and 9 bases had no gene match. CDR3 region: CASSFYDGQGSYGYTF. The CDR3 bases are TGTGCCAGCAGCTTTTACGACGGACAGGGGAGCTATGGCTACACCTTC.

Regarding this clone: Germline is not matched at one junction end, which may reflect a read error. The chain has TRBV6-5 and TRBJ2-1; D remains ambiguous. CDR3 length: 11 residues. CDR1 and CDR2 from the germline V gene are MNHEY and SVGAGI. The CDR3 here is CASSNADALLF. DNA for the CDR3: TGTGCCAGCAGCAACGCGGACGCTCTGCTCTTC.

The CDR3 sequence: CASSLEARNEQFF. The CDR3 DNA sequence: TGCGCCAGCAGCTTGGAGGCTAGAAATGAGCAGTTCTTC. The genes are TRBV5-1 and TRBJ2-1, with no clear D. The length of the CDR3 is 13 residues. Germline V gives CDR1 SGHRS, CDR2 YFSETQ. V was cut by 0 bases and J by 7 bases, with 8 bases left in between.

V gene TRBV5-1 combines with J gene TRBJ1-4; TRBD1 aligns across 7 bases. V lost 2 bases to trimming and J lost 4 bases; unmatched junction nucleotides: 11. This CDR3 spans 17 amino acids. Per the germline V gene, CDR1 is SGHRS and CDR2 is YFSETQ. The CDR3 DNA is TGCGCCAGCAGCTTAGAACCTACAGGGGTCGGTAATGAAAAACTGTTTTTT. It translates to CASSLEPTGVGNEKLFF. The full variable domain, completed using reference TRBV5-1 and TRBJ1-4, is KAGVTQTPRYLIKTRGQQVTLSCSPISGHRSVSWYQQTPGQGLQFLFEYFSETQRNKGNFPGRFSGRQFSNSRSEMNVSTLELGDSALYLCASSLEPTGVGNEKLFFGSGTQLSVL.

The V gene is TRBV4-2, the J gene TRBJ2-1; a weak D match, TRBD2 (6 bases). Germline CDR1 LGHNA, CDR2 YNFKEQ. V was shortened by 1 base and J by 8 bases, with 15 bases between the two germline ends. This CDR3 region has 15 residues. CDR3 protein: CASSQASANGYEQFF. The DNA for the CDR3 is TGTGCCAGCAGCCAAGCTAGCGCAAATGGGTATGAGCAGTTCTTC.

CDR3 region: CASSDTRLAGGPLMQFF. For the CDR3, the DNA is TGTGCCAGCAGTGATACGCGACTAGCGGGAGGGCCCTTGATGCAGTTCTTC. This chain connects TRBV25-1 to TRBJ2-1; 14 bases align to TRBD2. The CDR3 is 17 amino acids. The V and J ends lost 3 bases and 12 bases, in that order; junction bases with no gene match: 13. In germline, CDR1 is MGHDK, CDR2 SYGVNS.

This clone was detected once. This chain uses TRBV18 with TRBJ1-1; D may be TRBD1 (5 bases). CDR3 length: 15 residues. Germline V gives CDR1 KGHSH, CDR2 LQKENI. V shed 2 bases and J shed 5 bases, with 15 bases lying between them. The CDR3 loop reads CASSPVAGLGTEAFF. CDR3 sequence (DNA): TGTGCCAGCTCACCAGTGGCAGGGTTGGGAACTGAAGCTTTCTTT.

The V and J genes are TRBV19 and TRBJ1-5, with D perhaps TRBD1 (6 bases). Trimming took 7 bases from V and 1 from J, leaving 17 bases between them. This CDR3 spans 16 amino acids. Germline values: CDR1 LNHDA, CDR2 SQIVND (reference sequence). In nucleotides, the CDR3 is TGTGCCAGTATCGCTAGGGGGGGCTTCAGCAATCAGCCCCAGCATTTT. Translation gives CASIARGGFSNQPQHF.

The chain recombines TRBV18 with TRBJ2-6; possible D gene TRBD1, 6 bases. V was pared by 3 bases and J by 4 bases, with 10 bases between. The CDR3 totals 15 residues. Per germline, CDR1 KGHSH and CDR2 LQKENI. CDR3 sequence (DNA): TGTGCCAGCTCACCCACAGGGACGGGGGCCAACGTCCTGACTTTC. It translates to CASSPTGTGANVLTF.

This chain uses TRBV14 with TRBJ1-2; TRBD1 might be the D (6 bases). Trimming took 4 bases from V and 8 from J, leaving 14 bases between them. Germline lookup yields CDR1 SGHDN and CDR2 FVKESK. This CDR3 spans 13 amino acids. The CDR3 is CASSLKTGWGYTF. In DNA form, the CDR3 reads TGTGCCAGCAGCCTAAAGACAGGCTGGGGCTACACCTTC.

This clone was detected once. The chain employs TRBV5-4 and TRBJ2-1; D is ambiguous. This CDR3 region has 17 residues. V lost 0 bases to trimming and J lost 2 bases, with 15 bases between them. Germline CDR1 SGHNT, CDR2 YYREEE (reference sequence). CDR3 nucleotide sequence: TGTGCCAGCAGCTTGGTTTTAGGTGATTTTACCTACAATGAGCAGTTCTTC. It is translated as CASSLVLGDFTYNEQFF.

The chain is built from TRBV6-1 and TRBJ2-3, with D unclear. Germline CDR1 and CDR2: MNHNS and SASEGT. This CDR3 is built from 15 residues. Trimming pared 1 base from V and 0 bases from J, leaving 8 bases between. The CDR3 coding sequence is TGTGCCAGCAGTGAAGTGTCCGTTAGCACAGATACGCAGTATTTT. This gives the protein CASSEVSVSTDTQYF.

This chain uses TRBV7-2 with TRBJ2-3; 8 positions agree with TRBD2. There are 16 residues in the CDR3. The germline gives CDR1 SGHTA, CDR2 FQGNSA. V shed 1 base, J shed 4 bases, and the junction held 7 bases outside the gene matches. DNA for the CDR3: TGTGCCAGCAGCTTAGAAGCGGGAGTAGGGGCAGATACGCAGTATTTT. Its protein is CASSLEAGVGADTQYF.

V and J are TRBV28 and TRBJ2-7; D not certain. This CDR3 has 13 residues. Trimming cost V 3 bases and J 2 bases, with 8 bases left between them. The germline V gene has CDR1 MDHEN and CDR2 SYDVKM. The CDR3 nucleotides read TGTGCCAGCAGTTTTCCTCTAGCCTACGAGCAGTACTTC. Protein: CASSFPLAYEQYF.